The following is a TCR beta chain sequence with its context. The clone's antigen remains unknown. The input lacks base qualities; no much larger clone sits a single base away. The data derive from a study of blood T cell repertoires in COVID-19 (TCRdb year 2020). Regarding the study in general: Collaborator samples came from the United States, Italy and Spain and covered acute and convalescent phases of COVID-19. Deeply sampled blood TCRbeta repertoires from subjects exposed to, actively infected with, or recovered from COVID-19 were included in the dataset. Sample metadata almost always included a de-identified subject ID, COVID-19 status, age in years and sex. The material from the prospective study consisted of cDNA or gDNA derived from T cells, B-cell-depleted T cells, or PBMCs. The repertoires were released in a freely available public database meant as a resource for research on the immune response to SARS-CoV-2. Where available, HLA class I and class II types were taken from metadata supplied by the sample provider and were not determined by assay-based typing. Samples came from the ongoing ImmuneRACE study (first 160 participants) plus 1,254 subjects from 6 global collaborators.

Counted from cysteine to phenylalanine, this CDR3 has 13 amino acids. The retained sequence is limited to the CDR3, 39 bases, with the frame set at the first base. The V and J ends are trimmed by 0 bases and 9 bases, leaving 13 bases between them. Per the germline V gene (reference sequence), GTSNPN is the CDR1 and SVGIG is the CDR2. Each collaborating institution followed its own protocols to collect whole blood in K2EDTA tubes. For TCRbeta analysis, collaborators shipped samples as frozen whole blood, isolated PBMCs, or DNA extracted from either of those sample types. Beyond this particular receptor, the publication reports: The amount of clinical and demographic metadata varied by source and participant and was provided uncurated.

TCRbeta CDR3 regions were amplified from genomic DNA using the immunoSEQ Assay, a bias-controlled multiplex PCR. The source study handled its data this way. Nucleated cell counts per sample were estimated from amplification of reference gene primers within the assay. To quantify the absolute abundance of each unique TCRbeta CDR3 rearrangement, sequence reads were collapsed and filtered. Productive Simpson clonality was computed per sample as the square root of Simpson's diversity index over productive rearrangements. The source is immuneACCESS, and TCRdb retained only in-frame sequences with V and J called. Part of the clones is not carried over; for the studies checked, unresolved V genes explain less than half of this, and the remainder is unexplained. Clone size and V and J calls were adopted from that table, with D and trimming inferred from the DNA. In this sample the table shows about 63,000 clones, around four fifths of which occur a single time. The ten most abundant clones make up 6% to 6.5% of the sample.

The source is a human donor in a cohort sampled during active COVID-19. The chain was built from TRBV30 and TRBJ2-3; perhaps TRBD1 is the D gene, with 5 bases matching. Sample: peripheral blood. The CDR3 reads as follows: CAWSVLGTGTQYF. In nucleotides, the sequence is TGTGCCTGGAGTGTTTTAGGTACAGGCACGCAGTATTTT.